Following are 29 T cell receptor beta chains from one sample sequenced in a study of blood T cells in healthy people across ages. The use of a sample-barcoded 5' primer and a J-beta primer mix characterized a second PCR of roughly 6 to 11 cycles. TCRdb re-analysed the 5' RACE reads in MiXCR, keeping a single row per CDR3 protein. The sample includes about 930,000 distinct CDR3 sequences, almost 30% of them seen just once. These data also featured in a second study, about T cells of mothers and their children.

Sequencing used blood. These receptors all come from a woman between 40 and 55 years old in good health.

With regard to this clonotype: Since no conserved phenylalanine or tryptophan closes the CDR3, a read error is the likely cause. The limits of the CDR3 on the DNA are not certain, so only TCRdb's listed CDR3 is given. This chain links TRBV12-3 or TRBV12-4 with TRBJ2-3; TRBD2 is taken as the D call from the table, unchecked against the DNA. The CDR3 is 16 residues long, counting both termini. CDR3 sequence: CASSLDVAGSTDTQYS.

The gene calls are TRBV7-4 and TRBJ2-5; D gene unclear. CDR1 and CDR2 from the germline V gene are SGHVT and SQSDAQ. The V end was cut by 0 bases, the J end by 1 base, with 9 bases between. The CDR3 consists of 15 residues. CDR3 DNA sequence: TGTGCCAGCAGCTTAGCAGCTCCTTTCCAAGAGACCCAGTACTTC. It translates to CASSLAAPFQETQYF.

This clonotype was found a few times. The genes are TRBV27 and TRBJ2-5; 8 bases line up with TRBD2. The CDR3 is made up of 16 amino acids. Germline V lookup: CDR1 MNHEY, CDR2 SMNVEV (reference sequence). V lost 2 bases to trimming and J lost 4 bases; unmatched junction nucleotides: 9. The CDR3 is CASSLRNGGGRETQYF. The DNA of the CDR3 is TGTGCCAGCAGTTTACGGAACGGGGGGGGGCGAGAGACCCAGTACTTC.

This clonotype has just a few counts. The V and J genes are TRBV7-2 and TRBJ1-6; possibly TRBD1 for D (5 bases). Germline loops: CDR1 SGHTA, CDR2 FQGNSA. There are 16 residues in the CDR3. Deletions cut 5 bases from V and 6 bases from J, with 17 bases between. CDR3 nucleotide sequence: TGTGCCAGCAGCCCCCCCGAGGGGTGGGGTAATTCACCCCTCCACTTT. Residues: CASSPPEGWGNSPLHF.

This clonotype was seen more than once but under ten times. The CDR3 here is CASSLVLRASGGGIAKNIQYF. As DNA, the CDR3 is TGTGCCAGCAGCTTAGTTTTAAGGGCTAGCGGGGGGGGTATAGCCAAAAACATTCAGTACTTC. The genes are TRBV11-2 and TRBJ2-4, with 12 bases fitting TRBD2. V was pared by 1 base and J by 0 bases, with 13 bases of the junction left unmatched. Germline values: CDR1 SGHAT, CDR2 FQNNGV. The CDR3 runs to 21 residues.

The rearrangement links TRBV2 to TRBJ2-7; no reliable D call. The V end was cut by 6 bases, the J end by 6 bases, with 15 bases between. The CDR3 contains 13 residues. Germline CDR1 and CDR2: SNHLY and FYNNEI. The CDR3 is CASSVTTYGEQYF. The CDR3 DNA reads as TGTGCCAGCAGCGTTACGACGTATGGCGAGCAGTACTTC.

This clonotype was seen repeatedly, ten times or more. V usage is TRBV9 and J usage is TRBJ2-3; D gene ambiguous. This CDR3 is built from 12 residues. Looked up from germline, CDR1 is SGDLS and CDR2 is YYNGEE. Trimming stripped 2 bases from V and 1 base from J, with 2 bases between. The CDR3 reads CASSVGTDTQYF. The CDR3 DNA reads TGTGCCAGCAGCGTCGGCACAGATACGCAGTATTTT.

This clonotype was seen a handful of times. This chain links TRBV7-2 with TRBJ1-5, with unresolved D. V gave up 5 bases and J gave up 2 bases, with 10 bases separating them. The CDR3 contains 14 residues. Germline lookup yields CDR1 SGHTA and CDR2 FQGNSA. The chain's CDR3 is CASSPNYGNQPQHF. DNA for the CDR3: TGTGCCAGCAGCCCCAACTATGGCAATCAGCCCCAGCATTTT.

This clonotype was observed a handful of times. The rearrangement joins TRBV2 to TRBJ2-1, with 8 bases fitting TRBD2. This CDR3 contains 13 residues. The trim removed 6 bases at V and 6 bases at J, leaving 4 bases unmatched. Germline CDR1 reads SNHLY; CDR2 reads FYNNEI. The CDR3: CASRRTSSNEQFF. For the CDR3, the DNA is TGTGCCAGCAGACGGACTAGCAGCAATGAGCAGTTCTTC.

This clonotype was picked up a small number of times. This chain joins TRBV28 and TRBJ1-1, with a possible D match to TRBD1 (6 bases). Germline V gene sequence: CDR1 MDHEN, CDR2 SYDVKM. The V end lost 10 bases, the J end lost 0 bases, and 15 bases lay between the germline ends. This CDR3 region has 14 residues. As DNA, the CDR3 is TGTGCCACCCTGGACAGCCTTATGAACACTGAAGCTTTCTTT. As protein: CATLDSLMNTEAFF.

This clonotype has ten or more counts. The CDR3 sequence is CASSQSGQGVYEQYF. DNA of the CDR3: TGCGCCAGCAGCCAATCTGGACAGGGGGTCTACGAGCAGTACTTC. The chain recombines TRBV4-1 with TRBJ2-7; 10 bases line up with TRBD1. J lost 3 bases, V lost 2 bases, and 4 bases had no gene match. Germline CDR1 and CDR2: MGHRA and YSYEKL. The length of the CDR3 is 15 residues.

At least ten counts were recorded for this clonotype. J is TRBJ2-7 and V is TRBV7-8; D is unclear. Trimming took 5 bases from V and 0 from J, leaving 11 bases between them. This CDR3 region has 14 residues. Germline V gene sequence: CDR1 SGHVS, CDR2 FQNEAQ. For the CDR3, the DNA is TGTGCCAGCAGCAAAGAGGTCGGCTCCTACGAGCAGTACTTC. Residues: CASSKEVGSYEQYF.

This clonotype has just a few counts. The CDR3 region is CSAYNSGGRMSPLHF. CDR3 bases: TGCAGTGCTTATAACTCCGGGGGAAGGATGTCACCCCTCCACTTT. The chain links TRBV20-1 to TRBJ1-6; TRBD1 might be the D (5 bases). V lost 5 bases, J lost 10 bases, and 21 bases lay in between. Germline CDR1 and CDR2: DFQATT and SNEGSKA (reference sequence). The CDR3 covers 15 residues.

The V call is TRBV5-1, the J call TRBJ1-2; 9 bases are shared with TRBD1. The CDR3 loop spans 15 amino acids. In germline, CDR1 is SGHRS, CDR2 YFSETQ. Trimming cost V 5 bases and J 3 bases; bases outside gene matches: 8. The CDR3 protein is CASRRQGVTDYGYTF. CDR3 DNA: TGCGCCAGCAGGAGACAGGGGGTGACTGACTATGGCTACACCTTC.

The CDR3 DNA is TGTGCCAGCAGCCCAGTGGGGACAGGGAACACTGAAGCTTTCTTT. Translation gives CASSPVGTGNTEAFF. The rearrangement uses TRBV7-2 and TRBJ1-1; 8 nucleotides align to TRBD1. The germline CDR1 and CDR2 sequences are SGHTA and FQGNSA. The CDR3 is 15 residues long. Trimming at V came to 5 bases and at J to 1 base, leaving 6 bases not matched to a gene.

This clonotype was recorded once. V gene TRBV7-2 combines with J gene TRBJ2-6; 7 bases fit TRBD1. Germline CDR1 SGHTA, CDR2 FQGNSA. Unmatched junction bases numbered 4, after V lost 5 bases and J lost 3 bases. The CDR3 covers 15 residues. This CDR3 reads CASSAQGVGANVLTF. For the CDR3, the DNA is TGTGCCAGCAGCGCCCAGGGGGTTGGGGCCAACGTCCTGACTTTC.

This clonotype has only a few counts. The chain uses TRBV6-5 and TRBJ1-5; D uncertain. The CDR3 spans 15 residues. Trimming removed 0 bases from V and 8 bases from J, with 14 bases in between. CDR1 and CDR2 (germline): MNHEY, SVGAGI. The CDR3 region is CASSYSVPQKEPQHF. The CDR3 DNA reads TGTGCCAGCAGTTACTCCGTGCCCCAAAAAGAGCCCCAGCATTTT.

This clonotype was detected many times. The V call is TRBV6-5, the J call TRBJ2-7; 10 positions agree with TRBD1. CDR1 and CDR2 (germline): MNHEY, SVGAGI. V dropped 7 bases and J dropped 2; count of bases not matched to a gene: 5. The CDR3 is 14 residues long. CDR3 region: CASNLGQGAYEQYF. In DNA, the CDR3 is TGTGCCAGCAACCTCGGACAGGGGGCCTACGAGCAGTACTTC.

This clonotype has a single count. The chain joins TRBV29-1 to TRBJ2-1, with a possible D match to TRBD2 (5 bases). The ends were cut back, 1 base at V and 4 bases at J, with 17 bases in the middle. From germline, CDR1 is SQVTM and CDR2 ANQGSEA. The length of the CDR3 is 16 residues. CDR3 in amino acids: CSVEGRLGYGYNEQFF. CDR3 nucleotide sequence: TGCAGCGTTGAAGGGAGGTTAGGGTATGGATACAATGAGCAGTTCTTC.

The rearrangement joins TRBV20-1 to TRBJ2-5; TRBD2 matches 7 bases. The V gene end was trimmed by 1 base and the J gene end by 0 bases; junction bases not matched to a gene: 5. This CDR3 has 15 amino acids. CDR1 DFQATT and CDR2 SNEGSKA come from the germline V gene (reference sequence). CDR3 region: CSARGAGKYQETQYF. CDR3 DNA sequence: TGCAGTGCTAGAGGAGCGGGGAAGTACCAAGAGACCCAGTACTTC.

There are a few counts of this clonotype. This chain uses TRBV20-1 with TRBJ2-3; 10 positions match TRBD1. The V gene end was trimmed by 6 bases and the J gene end by 3 bases; junction bases not matched to a gene: 9. This CDR3 is built from 15 residues. CDR1 and CDR2 from the germline V gene are DFQATT and SNEGSKA (reference sequence). CDR3 DNA: TGCAGTGCCCCCCCCCGGGACAGGGGAACAGATACGCAGTATTTT. Translating gives CSAPPRDRGTDTQYF.

The chain employs TRBV5-1 and TRBJ2-2; D gene unclear. The V gene lost 4 bases and the J gene lost 5 bases, with 12 bases spanning the gap. CDR3 length: 14 residues. Per germline, CDR1 SGHRS and CDR2 YFSETQ. In DNA form, the CDR3 reads TGCGCCAGCAGCGGGCAATCGTTGACCGGGGAGCTGTTTTTT. This gives the protein CASSGQSLTGELFF.

V usage is TRBV7-2 and J usage is TRBJ1-4; D is unresolved. Germline CDR1 SGHTA, CDR2 FQGNSA. V lost 1 base, J lost 3 bases, and 12 bases lay in between. The CDR3 length is 16 residues. The CDR3 bases are TGTGCCAGCAGCTTAGTCCCGGCGGGCCCTAATGAAAAACTGTTTTTT. The encoded protein is CASSLVPAGPNEKLFF.

A remark on this clonotype: A read error may account for a junction end that differs from germline. The genes are TRBV27 and TRBJ1-2, with unresolved D. In germline, CDR1 is MNHEY, CDR2 SMNVEV (reference sequence). The CDR3 sequence is 13 residues long. CDR3 sequence: CACSLTRTYGYTF. Written as DNA, the CDR3 is TGTGCCTGCAGCTTGACAAGAACCTATGGCTACACCTTC.

This clonotype was counted between two and nine times. J is TRBJ1-5 and V is TRBV6-6, with 9 nucleotides matching TRBD1. Germline-derived CDR1 and CDR2 are MNHNY and SVGAGI (reference sequence). This CDR3 has 16 residues. Trimming removed 2 bases from V and 7 bases from J; junction bases left unmatched: 9. The CDR3 loop is CASSYANRDRVQPQHF. Here the CDR3 DNA reads TGTGCCAGCAGTTACGCCAACCGGGACAGGGTGCAGCCCCAGCATTTT.

This sequence joins TRBV6-1 and TRBJ2-5; D remains unclear. Germline V gene lookup returns CDR1 MNHNS and CDR2 SASEGT. The germline V and J ends were trimmed by 1 base and 1 base, with 7 bases remaining between them. The CDR3 consists of 14 residues. The CDR3 spells CASSEGPSQETQYF. CDR3 sequence (DNA): TGTGCCAGCAGTGAAGGCCCTAGCCAAGAGACCCAGTACTTC.

The chain employs TRBV29-1 and TRBJ2-1, with 7 bases matching TRBD2. This CDR3 has 14 residues. CDR1 is SQVTM, CDR2 ANQGSEA, per germline. With V trimmed by 8 bases and J by 8 bases, 15 bases remained unmatched. The CDR3 DNA follows: TGCAGCATCGCTCGGGGGGAACTTACCTATGAGCAGTTCTTC. This codes for CSIARGELTYEQFF.

Regarding this clonotype: This may arise from a read error, as a much more abundant clone is one base away. V usage is TRBV5-5 and J usage is TRBJ2-5, with D perhaps being TRBD1 or TRBD2 (5 bases each). CDR1 is SGHKS and CDR2 is YYEKEE in the germline V gene (reference sequence). V was pared by 3 bases and J by 11 bases, with 23 bases between. CDR3 size: 15 residues. In DNA form, the CDR3 reads TGTGCCAGCAGCTGGGAATCCGGGACGCCCAATGAGCAGTACTTC. Encoded protein: CASSWESGTPNEQYF.

V gene TRBV7-3 combines with J gene TRBJ2-1; 9 bases are a match to TRBD1. Germline CDR1 is SGHTA and CDR2 is FQGTGA. J gave up 7 bases and V 8 bases, and 9 bases lay outside the gene matches. The CDR3 extends over 14 amino acids. The CDR3 region is CASRRTGAANEQFF. The CDR3 coding sequence is TGTGCCAGCCGAAGGACAGGGGCCGCAAATGAGCAGTTCTTC.